The T cell receptor (beta chain) described here comes from a study of cytomegalovirus exposure and HLA in healthy donors. The CDR3 extends over 12 amino acids. V lost 7 bases and J 2 bases, leaving 7 bases between the germline ends. From germline, CDR1 is MNHNS and CDR2 SASEGT. Study findings and constraints: Both high specificity and high sensitivity reportedly marked the classifier's diagnosis of cytomegalovirus status. Some public TCRs appeared in many individuals, while most sequences were rare.

The donors were members of the validation cohort comprising 100 to 150 subjects, separate from the approximately 670-subject first cohort. About this clone itself: What it binds is unknown.

Assay: immunoSEQ multiplex PCR; the TCRdb copy retains only in-frame clones and omits some. In the table there are about 280,000 clones, around nine tenths of which are singletons. This sequence was found in a young woman in good health and CMV-seronegative. The V and J genes are TRBV6-1 and TRBJ2-3; D ambiguous. Sample: PBMCs. The CDR3 coding sequence is TGTGCCAGCACCGAGTACACAGATACGCAGTATTTT. Amino acids: CASTEYTDTQYF.